This T cell receptor beta chain was found in a study of T cells in Graves' hyperthyroidism and ophthalmopathy. In this sample, this clonotype turned up many times. What was amplified from RNA transcripts were TCR beta CDR3 regions. In the first-round RT-PCR of the TCR CDR3, the HTBI primer set was used. TCRdb independently ran MiXCR on the multiplex PCR reads; one entry per CDR3 protein. The sample contains around 450,000 distinct CDR3 sequences, about 15% of which appear only once. Germline CDR1 and CDR2: LGHDT and YNNKEL (reference sequence). V was clipped by 3 bases and J by 4 bases, with 12 bases between them. CDR3 size: 15 residues. For Graves' hyperthyroidism to be stable, ophthalmopathy could not progress within 18 months.

Sequencing was performed on blood. The chain couples TRBV3-1 to TRBJ2-2, with no clear D. This TCR was sampled from a woman aged 18-29 years with Graves' hyperthyroidism. The CDR3 spells CASSQDPVSTGELFF. The CDR3 DNA sequence: TGTGCCAGCAGCCAGGACCCAGTGTCCACCGGGGAGCTGTTTTTT.